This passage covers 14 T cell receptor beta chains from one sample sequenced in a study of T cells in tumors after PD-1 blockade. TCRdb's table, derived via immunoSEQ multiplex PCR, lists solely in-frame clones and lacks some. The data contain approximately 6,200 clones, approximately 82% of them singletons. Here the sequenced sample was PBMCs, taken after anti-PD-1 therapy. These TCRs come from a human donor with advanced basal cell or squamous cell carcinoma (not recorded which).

The CDR3: CASTVAGGPGAGELFF. CDR3 nucleotide sequence: TGTGCCAGCACCGTAGCGGGGGGGCCCGGGGCCGGGGAGCTGTTTTTT. This sequence joins TRBV24-1 and TRBJ2-2; 11 bases fit TRBD2. The V gene's germline CDR1 is KGHDR and CDR2 SFDVKD. V dropped 11 bases and J dropped 6; count of bases not matched to a gene: 13. CDR3 size: 16 residues.

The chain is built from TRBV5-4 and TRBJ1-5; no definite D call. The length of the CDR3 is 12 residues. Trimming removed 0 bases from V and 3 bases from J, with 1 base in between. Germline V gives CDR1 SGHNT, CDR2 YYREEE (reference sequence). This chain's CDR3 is CASSLDNQPQHF. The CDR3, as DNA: TGTGCCAGCAGCTTGGACAATCAGCCCCAGCATTTT.

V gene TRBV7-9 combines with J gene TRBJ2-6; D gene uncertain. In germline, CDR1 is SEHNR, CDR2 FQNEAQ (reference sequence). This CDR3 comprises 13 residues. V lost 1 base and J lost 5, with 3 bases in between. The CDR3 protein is CASSLEWANVLTF. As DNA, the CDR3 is TGTGCCAGCAGCTTAGAGTGGGCCAACGTCCTGACTTTC.

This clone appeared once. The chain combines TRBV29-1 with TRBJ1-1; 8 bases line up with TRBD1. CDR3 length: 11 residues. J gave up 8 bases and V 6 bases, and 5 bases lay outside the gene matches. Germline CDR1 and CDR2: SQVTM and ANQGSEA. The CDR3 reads CSVDRAREAFF. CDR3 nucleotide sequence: TGCAGCGTGGACAGGGCTAGGGAAGCTTTCTTT.

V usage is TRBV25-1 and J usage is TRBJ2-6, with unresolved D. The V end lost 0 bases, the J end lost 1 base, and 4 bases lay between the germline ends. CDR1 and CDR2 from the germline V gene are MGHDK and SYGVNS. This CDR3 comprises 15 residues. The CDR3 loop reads CASSEYGSGANVLTF. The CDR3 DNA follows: TGTGCCAGCAGTGAATATGGGTCTGGGGCCAACGTCCTGACTTTC.

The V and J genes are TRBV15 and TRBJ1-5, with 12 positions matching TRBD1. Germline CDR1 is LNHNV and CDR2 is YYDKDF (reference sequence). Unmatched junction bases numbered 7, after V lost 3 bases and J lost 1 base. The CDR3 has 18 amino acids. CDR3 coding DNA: TGTGCCACCAGCAGCGGGACAGGGGGCTACGAGAGCAATCAGCCCCAGCATTTT. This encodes CATSSGTGGYESNQPQHF.

The CDR3 DNA is TGTGCCAGCTTCCTATGGGGCACAGATACGCAGTATTTT. It translates to CASFLWGTDTQYF. The rearrangement joins TRBV27 to TRBJ2-3; no reliable D call. Germline assignment: CDR1 MNHEY and CDR2 SMNVEV (reference sequence). The CDR3 has 13 amino acids. V shed 8 bases and J shed 1 base, with 10 bases lying between them.

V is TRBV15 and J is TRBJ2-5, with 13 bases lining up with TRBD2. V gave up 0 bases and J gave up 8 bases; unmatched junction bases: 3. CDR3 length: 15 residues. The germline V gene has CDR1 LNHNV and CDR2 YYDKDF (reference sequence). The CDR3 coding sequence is TGTGCCACCAGCAGAGATACTAGCGGGGGGGTTACCCAGTACTTC. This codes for CATSRDTSGGVTQYF.

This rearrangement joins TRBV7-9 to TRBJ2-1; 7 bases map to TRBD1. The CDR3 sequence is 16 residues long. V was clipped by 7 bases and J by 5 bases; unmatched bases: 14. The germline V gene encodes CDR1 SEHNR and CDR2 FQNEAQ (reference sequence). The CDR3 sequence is CASNNEGQVSNNEQFF. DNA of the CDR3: TGTGCCAGCAATAACGAAGGACAGGTTTCTAACAATGAGCAGTTCTTC. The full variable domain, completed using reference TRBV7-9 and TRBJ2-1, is DTGVSQNPRHKITKRGQNVTFRCDPISEHNRLYWYRQTLGQGPEFLTYFQNEAQLEKSRLLSDRFSAERPKGSFSTLEIQRTEQGDSAMYLCASNNEGQVSNNEQFFGPGTRLTVL.

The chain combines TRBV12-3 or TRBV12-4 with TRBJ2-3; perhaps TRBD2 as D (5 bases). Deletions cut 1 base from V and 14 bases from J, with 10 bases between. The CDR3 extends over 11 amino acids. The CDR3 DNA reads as TGTGCCAGCAGTTTAGAACTAGAACGGTATTTT. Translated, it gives CASSLELERYF.

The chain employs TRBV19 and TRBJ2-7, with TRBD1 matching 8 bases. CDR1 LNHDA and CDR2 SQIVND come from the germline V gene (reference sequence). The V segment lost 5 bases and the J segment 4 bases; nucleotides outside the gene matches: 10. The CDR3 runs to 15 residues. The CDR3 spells CASSLHRQGLYEQYF. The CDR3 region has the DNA TGTGCCAGTAGTCTTCATCGACAGGGGTTATACGAGCAGTACTTC.

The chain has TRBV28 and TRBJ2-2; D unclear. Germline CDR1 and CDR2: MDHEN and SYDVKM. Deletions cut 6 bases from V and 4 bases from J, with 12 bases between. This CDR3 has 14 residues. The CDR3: CASSLGFPTGELFF. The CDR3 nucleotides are TGTGCCAGCAGCTTGGGCTTTCCCACCGGGGAGCTGTTTTTT. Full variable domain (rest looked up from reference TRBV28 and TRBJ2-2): DVKVTQSSRYLVKRTGEKVFLECVQDMDHENMFWYRQDPGLGLRLIYFSYDVKMKEKGDIPEGYSVSREKKERFSLILESASTNQTSMYLCASSLGFPTGELFFGEGSRLTVL.

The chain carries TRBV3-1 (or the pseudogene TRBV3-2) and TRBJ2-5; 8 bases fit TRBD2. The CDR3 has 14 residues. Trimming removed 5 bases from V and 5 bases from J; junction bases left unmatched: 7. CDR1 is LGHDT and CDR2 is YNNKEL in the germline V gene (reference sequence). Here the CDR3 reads CASSVRTSLETQYF. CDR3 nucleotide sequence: TGTGCCAGCAGCGTCCGGACTAGCCTGGAGACCCAGTACTTC.

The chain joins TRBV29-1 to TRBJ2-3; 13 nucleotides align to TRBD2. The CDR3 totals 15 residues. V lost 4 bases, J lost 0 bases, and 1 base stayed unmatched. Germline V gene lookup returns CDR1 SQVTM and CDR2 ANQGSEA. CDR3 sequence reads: CSVGGLAGSTDTQYF. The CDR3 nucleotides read TGCAGCGTTGGGGGACTAGCGGGAAGCACAGATACGCAGTATTTT.